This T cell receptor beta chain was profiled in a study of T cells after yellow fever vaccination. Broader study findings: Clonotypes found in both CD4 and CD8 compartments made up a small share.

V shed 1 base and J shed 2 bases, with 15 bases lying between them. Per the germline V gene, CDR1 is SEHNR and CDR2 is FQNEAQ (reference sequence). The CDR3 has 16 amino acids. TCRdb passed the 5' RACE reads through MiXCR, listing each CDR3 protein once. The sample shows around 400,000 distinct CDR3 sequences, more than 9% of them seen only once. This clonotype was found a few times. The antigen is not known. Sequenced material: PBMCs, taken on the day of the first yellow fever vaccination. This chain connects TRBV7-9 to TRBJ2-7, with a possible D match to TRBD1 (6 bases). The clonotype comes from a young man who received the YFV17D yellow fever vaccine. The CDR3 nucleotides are TGTGCCAGCAGCTTAGGGTGGGGGCGCAGCGCCTACGAGCAGTACTTC. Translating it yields CASSLGWGRSAYEQYF.